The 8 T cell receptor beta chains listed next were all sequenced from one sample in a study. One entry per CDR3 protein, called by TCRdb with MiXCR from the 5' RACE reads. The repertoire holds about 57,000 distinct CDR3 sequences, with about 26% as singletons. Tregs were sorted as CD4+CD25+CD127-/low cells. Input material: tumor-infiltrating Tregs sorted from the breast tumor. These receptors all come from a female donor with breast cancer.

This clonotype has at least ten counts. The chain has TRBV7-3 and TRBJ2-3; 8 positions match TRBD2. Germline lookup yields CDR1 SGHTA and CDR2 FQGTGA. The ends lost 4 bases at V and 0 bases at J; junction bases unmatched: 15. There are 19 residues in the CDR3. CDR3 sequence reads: CASSSEPFLTSVSTDTQYF. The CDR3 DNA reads TGTGCCAGCAGCTCAGAACCCTTCCTGACTAGCGTCAGCACAGATACGCAGTATTTT.

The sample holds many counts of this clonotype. The CDR3 is CASSQEVYRGGRAYEQYF. CDR3 sequence (DNA): TGCGCCAGCAGCCAAGAGGTTTACCGGGGGGGCAGGGCCTACGAGCAGTACTTC. This sequence joins TRBV4-1 and TRBJ2-7, with 8 bases identical to TRBD2. The CDR3 loop spans 18 amino acids. V lost 0 bases and J lost 2; bases outside the gene matches: 12. The germline gives CDR1 MGHRA, CDR2 YSYEKL.

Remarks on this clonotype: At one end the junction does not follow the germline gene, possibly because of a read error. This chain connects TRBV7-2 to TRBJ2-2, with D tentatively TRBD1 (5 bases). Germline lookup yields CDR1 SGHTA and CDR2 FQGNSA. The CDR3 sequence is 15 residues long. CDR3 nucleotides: TGTGCTAGCAGCTTTACAGGAATTCCCACCGGGGAGCTGTTTTTT. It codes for CASSFTGIPTGELFF.

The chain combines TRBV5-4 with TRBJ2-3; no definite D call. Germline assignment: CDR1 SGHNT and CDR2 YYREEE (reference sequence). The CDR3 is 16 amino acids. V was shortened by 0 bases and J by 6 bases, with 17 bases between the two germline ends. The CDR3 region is CASSLAVRDVEDTQYF. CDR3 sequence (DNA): TGTGCCAGCAGCTTGGCTGTGAGAGATGTAGAGGATACGCAGTATTTT.

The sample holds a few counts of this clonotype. The CDR3 region is CASSTEGQPQHF. As DNA, the CDR3 is TGTGCCAGCAGCACGGAGGGTCAGCCCCAGCATTTT. The chain joins TRBV7-9 to TRBJ1-5; D is unresolved. This CDR3 contains 12 residues. V gave up 5 bases and J gave up 6 bases, with 8 bases separating them. Germline V gives CDR1 SEHNR, CDR2 FQNEAQ (reference sequence).

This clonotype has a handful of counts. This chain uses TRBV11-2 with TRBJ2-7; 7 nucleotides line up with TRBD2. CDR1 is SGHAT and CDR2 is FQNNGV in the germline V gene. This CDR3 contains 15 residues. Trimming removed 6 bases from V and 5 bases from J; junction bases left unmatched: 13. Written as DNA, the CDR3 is TGTGCCAGCAGTGGGGGGGTGGGAGTCGGCAACGAGCAGTACTTC. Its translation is CASSGGVGVGNEQYF. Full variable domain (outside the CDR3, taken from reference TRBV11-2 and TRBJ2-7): EAGVAQSPRYKIIEKRQSVAFWCNPISGHATLYWYQQILGQGPKLLIQFQNNGVVDDSQLPKDRFSAERLKGVDSTLKIQPAKLEDSAVYLCASSGGVGVGNEQYFGPGTRLTVT.

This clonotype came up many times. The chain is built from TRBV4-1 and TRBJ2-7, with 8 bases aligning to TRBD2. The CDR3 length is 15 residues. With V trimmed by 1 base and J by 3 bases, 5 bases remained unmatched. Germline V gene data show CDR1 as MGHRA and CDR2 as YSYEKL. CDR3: CASSQVLAVGYEQYF. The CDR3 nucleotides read TGCGCCAGCAGCCAAGTACTAGCGGTCGGCTACGAGCAGTACTTC.

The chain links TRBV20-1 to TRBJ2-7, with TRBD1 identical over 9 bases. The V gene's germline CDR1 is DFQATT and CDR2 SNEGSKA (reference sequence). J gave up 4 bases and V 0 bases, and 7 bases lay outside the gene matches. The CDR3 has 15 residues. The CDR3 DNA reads TGCAGTGCTAGAGACGAGGACAGGGGTTTTTACGAGCAGTACTTC. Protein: CSARDEDRGFYEQYF.